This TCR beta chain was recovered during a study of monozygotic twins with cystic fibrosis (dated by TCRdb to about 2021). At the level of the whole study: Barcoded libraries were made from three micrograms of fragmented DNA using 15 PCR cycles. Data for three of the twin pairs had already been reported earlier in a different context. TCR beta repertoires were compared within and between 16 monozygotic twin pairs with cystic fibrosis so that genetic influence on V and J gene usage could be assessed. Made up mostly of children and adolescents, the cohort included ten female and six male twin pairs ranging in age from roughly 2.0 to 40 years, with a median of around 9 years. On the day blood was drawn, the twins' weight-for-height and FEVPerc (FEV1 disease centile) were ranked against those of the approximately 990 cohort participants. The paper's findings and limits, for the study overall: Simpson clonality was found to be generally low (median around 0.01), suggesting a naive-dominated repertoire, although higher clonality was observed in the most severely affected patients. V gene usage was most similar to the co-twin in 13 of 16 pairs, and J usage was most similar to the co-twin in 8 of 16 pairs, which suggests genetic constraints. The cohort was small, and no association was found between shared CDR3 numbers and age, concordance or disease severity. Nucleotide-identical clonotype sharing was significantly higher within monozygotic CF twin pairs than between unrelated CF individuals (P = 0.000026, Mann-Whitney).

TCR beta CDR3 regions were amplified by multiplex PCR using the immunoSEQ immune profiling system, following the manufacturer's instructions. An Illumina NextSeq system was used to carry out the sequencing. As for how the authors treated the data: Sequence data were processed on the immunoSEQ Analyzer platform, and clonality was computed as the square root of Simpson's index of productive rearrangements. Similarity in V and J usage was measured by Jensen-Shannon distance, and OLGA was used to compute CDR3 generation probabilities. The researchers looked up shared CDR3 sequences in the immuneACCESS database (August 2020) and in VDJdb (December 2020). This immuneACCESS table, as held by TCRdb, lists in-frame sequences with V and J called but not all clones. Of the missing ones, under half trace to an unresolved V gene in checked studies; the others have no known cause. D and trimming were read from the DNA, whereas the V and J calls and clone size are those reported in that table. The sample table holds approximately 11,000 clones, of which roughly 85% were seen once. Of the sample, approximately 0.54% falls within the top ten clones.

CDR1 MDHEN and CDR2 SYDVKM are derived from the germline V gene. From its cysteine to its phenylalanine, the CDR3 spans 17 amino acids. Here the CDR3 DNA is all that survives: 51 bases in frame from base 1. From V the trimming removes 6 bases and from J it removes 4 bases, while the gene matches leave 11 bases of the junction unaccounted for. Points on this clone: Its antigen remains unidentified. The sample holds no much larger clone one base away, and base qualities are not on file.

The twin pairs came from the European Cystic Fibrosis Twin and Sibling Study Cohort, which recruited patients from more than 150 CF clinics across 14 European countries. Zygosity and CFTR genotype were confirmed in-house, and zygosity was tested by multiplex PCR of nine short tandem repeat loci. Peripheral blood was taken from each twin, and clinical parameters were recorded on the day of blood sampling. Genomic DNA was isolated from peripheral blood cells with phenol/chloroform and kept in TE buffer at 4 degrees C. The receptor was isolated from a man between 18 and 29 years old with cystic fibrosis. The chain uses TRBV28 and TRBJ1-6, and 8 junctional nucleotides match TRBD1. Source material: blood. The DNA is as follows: TGTGCCAGCAGCCTATTGCAGGGGGCGCAGTATAATTCACCCCTCCACTTT. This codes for CASSLLQGAQYNSPLHF. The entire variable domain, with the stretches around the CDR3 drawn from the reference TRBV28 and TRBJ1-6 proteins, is DVKVTQSSRYLVKRTGEKVFLECVQDMDHENMFWYRQDPGLGLRLIYFSYDVKMKEKGDIPEGYSVSREKKERFSLILESASTNQTSMYLCASSLLQGAQYNSPLHFGNGTRLTVT.